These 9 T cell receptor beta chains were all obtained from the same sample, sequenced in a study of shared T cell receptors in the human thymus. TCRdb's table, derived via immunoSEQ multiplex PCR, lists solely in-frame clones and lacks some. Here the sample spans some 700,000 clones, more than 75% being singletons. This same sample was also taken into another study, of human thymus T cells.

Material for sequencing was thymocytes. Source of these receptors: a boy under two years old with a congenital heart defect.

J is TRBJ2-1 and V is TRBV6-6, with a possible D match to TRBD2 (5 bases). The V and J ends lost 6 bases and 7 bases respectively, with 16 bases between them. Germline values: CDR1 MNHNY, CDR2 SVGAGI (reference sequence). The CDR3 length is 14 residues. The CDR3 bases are TGTGCCAGCAGCAATCCCGGGATATTGAATGAGCAGTTCTTC. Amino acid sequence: CASSNPGILNEQFF.

The chain's CDR3 is CASSLSGTGKKNTEAFF. The CDR3 DNA is TGTGCCAGCTCCCTCTCCGGGACAGGGAAGAAGAACACTGAAGCTTTCTTT. This sequence joins TRBV25-1 and TRBJ1-1; 9 nucleotides align to TRBD1. The CDR3 is 17 amino acids. Germline CDR1 MGHDK, CDR2 SYGVNS. V trimming: 8 bases; J trimming: 1 base; junction bases outside the gene matches: 14.

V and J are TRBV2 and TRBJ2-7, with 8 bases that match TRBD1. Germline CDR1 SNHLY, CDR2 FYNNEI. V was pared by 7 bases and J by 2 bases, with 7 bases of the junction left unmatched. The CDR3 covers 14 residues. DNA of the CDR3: TGTGCCAGCAAGGGGACAGGAAAAACCTACGAGCAGTACTTC. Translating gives CASKGTGKTYEQYF.

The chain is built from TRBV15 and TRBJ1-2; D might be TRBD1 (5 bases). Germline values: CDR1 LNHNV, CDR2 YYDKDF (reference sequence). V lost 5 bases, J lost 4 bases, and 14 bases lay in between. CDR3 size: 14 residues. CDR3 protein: CATSVRKRGYGYTF. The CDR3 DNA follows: TGTGCCACCAGCGTACGAAAAAGGGGCTATGGCTACACCTTC. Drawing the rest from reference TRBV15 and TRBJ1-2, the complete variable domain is DAMVIQNPRYQVTQFGKPVTLSCSQTLNHNVMYWYQQKSSQAPKLLFHYYDKDFNNEADTPDNFQSRRPNTSFCFLDIRSPGLGDTAMYLCATSVRKRGYGYTFGSGTRLTVV.

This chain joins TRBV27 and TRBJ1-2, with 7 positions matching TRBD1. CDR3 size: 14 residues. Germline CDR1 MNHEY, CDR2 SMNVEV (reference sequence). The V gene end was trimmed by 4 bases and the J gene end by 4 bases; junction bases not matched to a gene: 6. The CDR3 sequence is CASSSRQGSYGYTF. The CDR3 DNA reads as TGTGCCAGCAGTTCCCGACAGGGTTCCTATGGCTACACCTTC.

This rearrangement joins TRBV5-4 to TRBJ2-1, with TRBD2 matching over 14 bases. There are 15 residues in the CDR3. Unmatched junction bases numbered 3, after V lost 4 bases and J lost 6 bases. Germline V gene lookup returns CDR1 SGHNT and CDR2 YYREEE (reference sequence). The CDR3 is CASSATSGRANEQFF. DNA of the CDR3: TGTGCCAGCAGCGCGACTAGCGGGAGGGCCAATGAGCAGTTCTTC.

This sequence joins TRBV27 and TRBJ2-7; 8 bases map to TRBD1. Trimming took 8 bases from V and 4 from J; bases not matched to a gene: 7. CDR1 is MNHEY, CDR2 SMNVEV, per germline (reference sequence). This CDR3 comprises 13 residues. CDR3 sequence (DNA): TGTGCCAGCTCGTCAGGGGGCCAGTACGAGCAGTACTTC. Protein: CASSSGGQYEQYF.

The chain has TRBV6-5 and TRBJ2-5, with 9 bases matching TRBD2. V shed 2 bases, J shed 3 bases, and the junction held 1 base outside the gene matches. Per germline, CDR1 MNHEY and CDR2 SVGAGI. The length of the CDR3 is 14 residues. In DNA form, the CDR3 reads TGTGCCAGCAGTTACGGCGGGAGGGAAGAGACCCAGTACTTC. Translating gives CASSYGGREETQYF.

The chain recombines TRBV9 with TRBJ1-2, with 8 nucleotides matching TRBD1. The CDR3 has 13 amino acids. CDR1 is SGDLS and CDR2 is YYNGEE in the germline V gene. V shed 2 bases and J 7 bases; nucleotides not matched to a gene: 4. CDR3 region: CASSVSGQAGYTF. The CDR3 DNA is TGTGCCAGCAGCGTCTCGGGACAGGCTGGCTACACCTTC.